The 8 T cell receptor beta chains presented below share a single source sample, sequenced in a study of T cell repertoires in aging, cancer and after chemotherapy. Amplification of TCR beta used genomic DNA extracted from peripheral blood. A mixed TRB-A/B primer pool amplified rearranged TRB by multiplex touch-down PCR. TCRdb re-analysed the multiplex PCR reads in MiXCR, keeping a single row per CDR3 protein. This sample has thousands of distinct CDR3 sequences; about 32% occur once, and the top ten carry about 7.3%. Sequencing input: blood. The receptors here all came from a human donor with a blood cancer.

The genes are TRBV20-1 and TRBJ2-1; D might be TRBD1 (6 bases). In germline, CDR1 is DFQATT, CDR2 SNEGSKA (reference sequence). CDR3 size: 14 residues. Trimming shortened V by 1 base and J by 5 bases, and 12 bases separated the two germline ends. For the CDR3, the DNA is TGCAGTGCTAGAGGATCCTACAGGGACAATGAGCAGTTCTTC. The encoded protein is CSARGSYRDNEQFF.

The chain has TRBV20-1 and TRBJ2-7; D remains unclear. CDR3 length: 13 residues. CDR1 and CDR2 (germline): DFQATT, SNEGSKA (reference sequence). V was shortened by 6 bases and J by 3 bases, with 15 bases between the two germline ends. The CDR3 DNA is TGCAGTGCGGATATCAAGGCTTACTACGAGCAGTACTTC. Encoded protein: CSADIKAYYEQYF.

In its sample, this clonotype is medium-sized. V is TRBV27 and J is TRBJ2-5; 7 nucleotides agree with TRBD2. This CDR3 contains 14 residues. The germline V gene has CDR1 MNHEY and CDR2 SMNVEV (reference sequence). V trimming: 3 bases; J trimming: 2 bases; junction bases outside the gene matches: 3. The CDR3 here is CASSLLAAQETQYF. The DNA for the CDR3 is TGTGCCAGCAGTTTGCTAGCGGCACAAGAGACCCAGTACTTC.

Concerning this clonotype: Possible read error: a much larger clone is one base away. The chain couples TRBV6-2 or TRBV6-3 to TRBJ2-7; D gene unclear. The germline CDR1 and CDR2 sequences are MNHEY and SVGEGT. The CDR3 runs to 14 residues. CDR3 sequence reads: CANSYSDGPYEQYF. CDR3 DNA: TGTGCCAACAGTTACTCGGACGGACCCTACGAGCAGTACTTC.

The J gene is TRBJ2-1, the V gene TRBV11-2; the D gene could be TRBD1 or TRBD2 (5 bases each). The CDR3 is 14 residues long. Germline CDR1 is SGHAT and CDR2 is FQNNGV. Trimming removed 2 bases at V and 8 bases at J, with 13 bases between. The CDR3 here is CASSLSGPRDEQFF. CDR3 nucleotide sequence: TGTGCCAGCAGCTTATCGGGACCAAGGGATGAGCAGTTCTTC.

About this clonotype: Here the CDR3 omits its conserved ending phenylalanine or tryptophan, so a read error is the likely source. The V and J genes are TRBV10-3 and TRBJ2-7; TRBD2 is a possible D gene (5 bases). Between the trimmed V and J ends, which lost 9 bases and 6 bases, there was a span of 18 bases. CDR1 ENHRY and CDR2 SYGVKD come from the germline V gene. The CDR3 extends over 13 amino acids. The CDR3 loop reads CAISRDYPSEQYL. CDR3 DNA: TGTGCCATAAGCCGGGATTACCCTAGCGAGCAGTACTTA.

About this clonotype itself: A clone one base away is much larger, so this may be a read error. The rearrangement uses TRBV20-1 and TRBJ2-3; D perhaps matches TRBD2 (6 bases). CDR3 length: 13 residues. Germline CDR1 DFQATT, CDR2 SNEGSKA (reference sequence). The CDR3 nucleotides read TGCAGTGCCCGGGACTCCCGCACAGATAAGCAGTATTTT. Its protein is CSARDSRTDKQYF.

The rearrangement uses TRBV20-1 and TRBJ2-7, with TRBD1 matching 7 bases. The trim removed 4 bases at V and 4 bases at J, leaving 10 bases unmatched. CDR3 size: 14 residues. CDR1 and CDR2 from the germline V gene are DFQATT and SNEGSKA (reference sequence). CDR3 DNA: TGCAGTGCTAATAGACAGGGCTTGAGTTACGAGCAGTACTTC. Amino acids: CSANRQGLSYEQYF.